The 3 T cell receptor beta chains in this list originate from one sample, sequenced in a study of vaccination and CD4 T cells after COVID-19. Treatment of the sample: roughly 10-day PBMC culture with coronavirus spike peptide pools or control peptides (ViraFEST assay). The collection of CD4+ T cells from the unexposed donor took place before the COVID-19 pandemic (2011-2018). Antigens for these TCRs are unknown. Cultured CD4+ T-cell DNA underwent Oncomine TCR Beta short-read sequencing. TCRdb itself ran the PCR reads through MiXCR, one entry per CDR3 protein. The sample holds several thousand distinct CDR3 sequences, roughly 50% seen once. Sequenced material: CD4+ T cells from blood, cultured in vitro. The receptor source for this set is a human donor in good health.

The rearrangement joins TRBV20-1 to TRBJ2-3; unclear D gene. Germline values: CDR1 DFQATT, CDR2 SNEGSKA (reference sequence). Trimming stripped 3 bases from V and 2 bases from J, with 12 bases between. The CDR3 is 14 residues long. The CDR3 region has the DNA TGCAGTGCTAGTGTGGGTCGGCCCACAGATACGCAGTATTTT. Encoded protein: CSASVGRPTDTQYF.

This chain uses TRBV7-2 with TRBJ2-7; D ambiguous. V was cut by 1 base and J by 3 bases, with 7 bases left in between. There are 13 residues in the CDR3. CDR1 SGHTA and CDR2 FQGNSA come from the germline V gene. In nucleotides, the CDR3 is TGTGCCAGCAGCTTAGGGAGCGTCTACGAGCAGTACTTC. Protein sequence: CASSLGSVYEQYF. Combining the CDR3 with reference TRBV7-2 and TRBJ2-7 gives the whole variable domain GAGVSQSPSNKVTEKGKDVELRCDPISGHTALYWYRQSLGQGLEFLIYFQGNSAPDKSGLPSDRFSAERTGGSVSTLTIQRTQQEDSAVYLCASSLGSVYEQYFGPGTRLTVT.

The chain carries TRBV20-1 and TRBJ2-5, with 12 bases fitting TRBD2. Germline lookup yields CDR1 DFQATT and CDR2 SNEGSKA (reference sequence). With V trimmed by 3 bases and J by 1 base, 6 bases remained unmatched. The CDR3 contains 16 residues. The CDR3 sequence is CSASYTSGGIQETQYF. DNA of the CDR3: TGCAGTGCTAGTTACACTAGCGGGGGGATCCAAGAGACCCAGTACTTC.